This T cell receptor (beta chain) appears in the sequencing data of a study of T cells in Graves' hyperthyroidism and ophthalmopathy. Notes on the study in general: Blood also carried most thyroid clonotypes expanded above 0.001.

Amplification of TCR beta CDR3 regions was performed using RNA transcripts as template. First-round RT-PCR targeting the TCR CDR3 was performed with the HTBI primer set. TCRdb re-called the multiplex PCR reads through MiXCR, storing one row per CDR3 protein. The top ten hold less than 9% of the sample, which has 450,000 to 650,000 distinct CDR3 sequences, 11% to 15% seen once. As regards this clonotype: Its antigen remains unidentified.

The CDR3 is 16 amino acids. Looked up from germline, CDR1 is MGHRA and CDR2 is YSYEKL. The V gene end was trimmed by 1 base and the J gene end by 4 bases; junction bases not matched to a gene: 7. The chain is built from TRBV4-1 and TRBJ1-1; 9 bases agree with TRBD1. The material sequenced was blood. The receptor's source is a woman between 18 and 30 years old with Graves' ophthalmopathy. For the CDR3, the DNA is TGCGCCAGCAGCCAAGCTGTTAGACAGGGGGGCACTGAAGCTTTCTTT. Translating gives CASSQAVRQGGTEAFF.